This T cell receptor (beta chain) was recovered during a study of low-dose radiotherapy and immunotherapy resistance in tumors. Overall study context: Every two weeks patients got nivolumab 240 mg flat dose, plus ipilimumab 1 mg/kg every six weeks, intravenously. Patients took aspirin (300 mg orally, daily) for four cycles beginning at cycle 1 day 1.

V lost 5 bases and J lost 8; bases outside the gene matches: 8. The CDR3 has 15 residues. Per germline, CDR1 KGHDR and CDR2 SFDVKD. Alpha- and beta-chain coverage of first-strand cDNA came from TRAV- and TRBV-specific primers. TCR amplification used around 20 PCR cycles, a constant-region primer and a V-primer adapter. TCRdb ran MiXCR on the reads and lists one entry per CDR3 protein. The sample includes tens of thousands of distinct CDR3 sequences, around 30% of them seen just once. Time point given: before trial treatment. In the RACIN dose-escalation trial, donors got nivolumab plus ipilimumab with aspirin, cyclophosphamide and radiotherapy. This clonotype was seen repeatedly, ten times or more.

This TCR derives from a female donor with ovarian cancer. Sequenced material: PBMCs, taken before treatment. The chain is built from TRBV24-1 and TRBJ1-4, with 9 bases fitting TRBD1. CDR3 protein: CATSAATGGPEKLFF. The CDR3 DNA reads TGTGCCACCAGTGCCGCGACAGGGGGGCCGGAAAAACTGTTTTTT.